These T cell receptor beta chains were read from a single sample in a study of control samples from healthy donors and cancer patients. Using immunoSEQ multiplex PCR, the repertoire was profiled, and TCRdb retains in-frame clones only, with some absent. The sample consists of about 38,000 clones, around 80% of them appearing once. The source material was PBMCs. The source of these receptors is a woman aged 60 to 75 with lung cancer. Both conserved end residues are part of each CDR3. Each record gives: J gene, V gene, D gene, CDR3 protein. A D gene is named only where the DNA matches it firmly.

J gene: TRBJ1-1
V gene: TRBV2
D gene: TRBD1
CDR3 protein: CASNRDRVAAFF

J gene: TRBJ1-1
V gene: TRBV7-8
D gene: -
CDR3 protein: CASSLGEAEAFF

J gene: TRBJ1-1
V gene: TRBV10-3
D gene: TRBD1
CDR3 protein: CAISRDRGTEAFF

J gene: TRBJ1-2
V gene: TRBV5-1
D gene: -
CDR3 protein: CASSLDSGRANYGYTF

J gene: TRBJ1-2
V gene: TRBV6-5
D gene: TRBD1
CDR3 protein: CASSRTGGRGGYTF

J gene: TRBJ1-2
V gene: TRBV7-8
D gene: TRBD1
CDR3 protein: CASSLLIGTVRYGYTF

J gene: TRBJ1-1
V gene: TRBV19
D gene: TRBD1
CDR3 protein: CASSRQGRPVEAFF

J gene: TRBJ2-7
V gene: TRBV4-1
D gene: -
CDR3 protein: CASSPQGDEQYF

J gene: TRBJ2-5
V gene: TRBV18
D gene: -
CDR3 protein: CASSPRAPAGVNSETQYF

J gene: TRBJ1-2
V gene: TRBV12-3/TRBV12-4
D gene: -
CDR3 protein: CASSSDSYYGYTF

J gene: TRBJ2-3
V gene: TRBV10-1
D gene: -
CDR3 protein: CASALRDTQYF

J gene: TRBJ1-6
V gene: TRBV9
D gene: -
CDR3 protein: CASSFQGRSPLHF

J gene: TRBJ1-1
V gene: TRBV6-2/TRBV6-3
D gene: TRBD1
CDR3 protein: CASSAMGQGLMNTEAFF

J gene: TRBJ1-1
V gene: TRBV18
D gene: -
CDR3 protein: CASSPGRLEAFF

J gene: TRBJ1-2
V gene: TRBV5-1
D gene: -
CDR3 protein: CASSYDHTSYGYTF

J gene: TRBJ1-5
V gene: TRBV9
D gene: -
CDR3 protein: CASSVEGLDQPQHF

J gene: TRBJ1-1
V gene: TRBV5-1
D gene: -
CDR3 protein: CASSLTPGGTEAFF

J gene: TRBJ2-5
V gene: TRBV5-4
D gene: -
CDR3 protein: CASSPDVREETQYF

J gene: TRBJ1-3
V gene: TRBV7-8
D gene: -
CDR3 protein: CASSPGPGNTIYF

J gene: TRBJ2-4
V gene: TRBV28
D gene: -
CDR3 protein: CASSLGGGGSAKNIQYF

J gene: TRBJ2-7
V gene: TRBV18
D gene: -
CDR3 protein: CASSPPGDTPREQYF

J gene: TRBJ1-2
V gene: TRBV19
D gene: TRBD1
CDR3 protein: CASSPDRTGVYNYGYTF

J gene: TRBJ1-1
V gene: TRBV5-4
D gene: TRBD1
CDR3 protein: CASSPPGQGALNTEAFF

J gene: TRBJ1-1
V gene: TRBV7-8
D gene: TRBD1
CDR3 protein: CASSVLQGEGDTEAFF

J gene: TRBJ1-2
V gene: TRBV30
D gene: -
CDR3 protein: CAWDSGADGYTF

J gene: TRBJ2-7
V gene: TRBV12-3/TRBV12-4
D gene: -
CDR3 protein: CASSLQREQYF

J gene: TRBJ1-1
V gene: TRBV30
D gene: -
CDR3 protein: CAWSINGRSEAFF

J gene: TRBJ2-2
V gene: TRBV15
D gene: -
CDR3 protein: CATSRGRANTGELFF

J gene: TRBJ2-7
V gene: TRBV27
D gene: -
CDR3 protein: CASSLFRRVLNSSYEQYF

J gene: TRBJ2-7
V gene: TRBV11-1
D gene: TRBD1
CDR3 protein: CASSDRDRSYEQYF

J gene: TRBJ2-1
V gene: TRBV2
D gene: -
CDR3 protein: CASKVYNEQFF

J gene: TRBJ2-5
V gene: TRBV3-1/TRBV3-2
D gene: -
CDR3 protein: CASSQGGQWTIPETQYF

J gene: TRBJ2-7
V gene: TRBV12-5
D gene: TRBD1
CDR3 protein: CASGSTRQGYEQYF

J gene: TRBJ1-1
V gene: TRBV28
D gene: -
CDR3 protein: CASGMNTEAFF

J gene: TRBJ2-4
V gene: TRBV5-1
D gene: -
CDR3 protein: CASSLEGGMGYF

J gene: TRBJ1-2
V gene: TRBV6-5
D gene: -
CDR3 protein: CASSRLGERNYGYTF

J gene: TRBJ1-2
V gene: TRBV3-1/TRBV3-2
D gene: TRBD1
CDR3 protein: CASSPINRGRYVHYGYTF

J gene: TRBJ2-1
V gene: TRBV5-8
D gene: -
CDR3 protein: CASSFSGSSYNEQFF

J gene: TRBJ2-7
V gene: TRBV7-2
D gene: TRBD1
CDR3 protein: CASSYPDRRSYEQYF

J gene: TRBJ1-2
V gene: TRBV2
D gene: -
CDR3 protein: CARSRGVDGVGYTF

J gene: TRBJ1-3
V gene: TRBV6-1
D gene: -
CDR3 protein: CASSEFSEGNTIYF

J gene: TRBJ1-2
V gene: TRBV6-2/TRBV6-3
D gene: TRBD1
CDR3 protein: CASSYRPGQVSYGYTF

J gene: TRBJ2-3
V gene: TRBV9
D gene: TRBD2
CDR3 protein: CASSVVSGSTDTQYF

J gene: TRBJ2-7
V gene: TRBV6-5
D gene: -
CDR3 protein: CASSWGQQPHEQYF

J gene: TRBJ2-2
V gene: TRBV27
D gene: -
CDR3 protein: CASSLTNTGELFF

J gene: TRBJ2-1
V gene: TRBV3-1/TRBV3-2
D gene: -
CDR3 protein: CASSQDRRNSQFF

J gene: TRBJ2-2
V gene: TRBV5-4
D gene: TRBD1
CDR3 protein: CASSSPGQGRDGELFF

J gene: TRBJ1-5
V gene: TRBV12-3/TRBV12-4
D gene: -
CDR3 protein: CASSLRMGQPQHF

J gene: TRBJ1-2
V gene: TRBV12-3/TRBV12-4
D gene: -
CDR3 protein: CASSFMRLYGYTF

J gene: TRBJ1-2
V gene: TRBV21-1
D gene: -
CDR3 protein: CASRQGAFNGYTF

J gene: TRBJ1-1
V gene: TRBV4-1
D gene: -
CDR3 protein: CASSPPPGQLSRVENTEAFF

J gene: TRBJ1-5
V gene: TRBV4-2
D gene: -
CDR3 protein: CASSQVTVGQPQHF